Listed here is a single T cell receptor beta chain. This CDR3 has 14 amino acids. V shed 4 bases and J shed 2 bases, with 9 bases lying between them. Germline-derived CDR1 and CDR2 are SNHLY and FYNNEI. This sample is drawn from a study of OX40 agonist ivuxolimab in advanced cancers. Repertoires were generated with immunoSEQ multiplex PCR, while TCRdb's copy carries only in-frame clones and drops some. Of 82,000 or so clones in the sample, around 85% were seen once. V gene TRBV2 combines with J gene TRBJ1-5; D not certain. The TCR comes from an adult with an advanced solid tumor such as melanoma, head and neck, liver or kidney cancer. The source material was CD4+ or CD8+ T cells sorted from blood, sampled in a trial of the OX40 agonist ivuxolimab. CDR3 sequence reads: CASSGPQGNQPQHF. The CDR3 nucleotides are TGTGCCAGCAGTGGACCCCAGGGCAATCAGCCCCAGCATTTT.